The clone carrying this T cell receptor (beta chain) showed up just once. The data originate from a study of PD-1 blockade in classical Hodgkin lymphoma. Time point given: cycle 4 day 1 (C4D1), after six to seven weeks of nivolumab. Every patient experienced relapse after autologous stem cell transplantation, and brentuximab vedotin exposure varied. Germline values: CDR1 MNHNY, CDR2 SVGAGI (reference sequence). The CDR3 length is 16 residues. V dropped 9 bases and J dropped 5 bases, with 25 bases sitting between them. Using immunoSEQ multiplex PCR, the repertoire was profiled, and TCRdb retains in-frame clones only, with some absent. This table has some 16,000 clones, about 83% appearing once.

The chain employs TRBV6-6 and TRBJ1-2; D not certain. The receptor was isolated from a human donor with classical Hodgkin lymphoma. The sample in question was peripheral blood mononuclear cells (PBMCs), obtained before the fourth cycle of nivolumab. This CDR3 reads CASTIFSGFGVYGYTF. As DNA, the CDR3 is TGTGCCAGTACTATATTTTCGGGTTTTGGGGTTTATGGCTACACCTTC.